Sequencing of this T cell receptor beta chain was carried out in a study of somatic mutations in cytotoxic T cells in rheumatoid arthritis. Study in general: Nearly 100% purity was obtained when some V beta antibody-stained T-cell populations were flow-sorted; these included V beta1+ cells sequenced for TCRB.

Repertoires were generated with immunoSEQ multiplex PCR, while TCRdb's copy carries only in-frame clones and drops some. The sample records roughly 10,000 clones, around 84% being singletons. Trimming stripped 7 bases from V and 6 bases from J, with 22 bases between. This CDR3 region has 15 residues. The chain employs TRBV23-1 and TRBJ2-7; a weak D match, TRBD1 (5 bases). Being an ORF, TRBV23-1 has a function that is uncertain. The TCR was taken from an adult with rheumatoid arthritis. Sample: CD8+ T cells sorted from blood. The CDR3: CASTQFYAGKLEQYF. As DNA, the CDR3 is TGCGCCAGCACCCAGTTCTACGCAGGGAAGCTCGAGCAGTACTTC.